This T cell receptor (beta chain) is drawn from a study of blood T cell repertoires in COVID-19. Study details: COVID-19 samples, acute and convalescent, were from the United States, Italy and Spain.

Per the authors' pipeline: The authors estimated nucleated cell counts from reference gene primer amplification. The data were produced by immunoSEQ multiplex PCR, yet TCRdb's version contains in-frame clones alone and is incomplete. D and trimming were read from the DNA, whereas the V and J calls and clone size are those reported in that table. This sample yields around 300,000 clones, of which about 91% are seen a single time; approximately 1.8% belongs to the top ten. The germline V gene has CDR1 SQVTM and CDR2 ANQGSEA. The CDR3 is 13 residues long. The ends were cut back, 7 bases at V and 0 bases at J, with 11 bases in the middle. Patients at the Seattle site were enrolled during active infection and followed longitudinally.

The source is a woman aged 25 to 39 with COVID-19, enrolled during active disease. The specimen sequenced was peripheral blood. The chain has TRBV29-1 and TRBJ2-3, with a weak D call TRBD2 (6 bases). CDR3 protein: CSEMRGSTDTQYF. CDR3 nucleotide sequence: TGCAGCGAGATGCGGGGAAGCACAGATACGCAGTATTTT.